This T cell receptor beta chain was found in a study of cytomegalovirus exposure and HLA in healthy donors. Study-wide context: Unique TCRs from HLA-typed donors, about 78 million of them, were held in an early data release. General observations from the study: Common viral pathogens were later found to be apparently linked to several of the most significant clusters. In a later analysis, TCR association rates varied by HLA locus: DRB1 most, HLA-C fewest. Association of roughly 18,000 TCR beta sequences with HLA alleles was found at 0.05 false discovery rate in a later analysis.

This clone was detected a few times. Its specificity is unknown. Primers included in the PCR were 60 Vbeta and 13 Jbeta primers. TCRdb's table, derived via immunoSEQ multiplex PCR, lists solely in-frame clones and lacks some. The data show almost 200,000 clones, roughly 85% seen once. In germline, CDR1 is GTSNPN, CDR2 SVGIG (reference sequence). V gave up 0 bases and J gave up 6 bases; unmatched junction bases: 5. The CDR3 is 13 amino acids. Sequenced: PBMCs. This clonotype was sampled from a woman aged 25-40 years in good health and CMV-seropositive. The chain links TRBV30 to TRBJ2-7; 7 bases align to TRBD1. In DNA, the CDR3 is TGTGCCTGGAGTGTTGACAGGGCGGCCGAGCAGTACTTC. This gives the protein CAWSVDRAAEQYF.